Included here is one TCR beta chain sequence, with context. Measured with immunoSEQ multiplex PCR; TCRdb has only the in-frame clones, and not every one. This repertoire shows tens of thousands of clones, roughly 90% found once; its top ten account for approximately 4.6%. The data belong to a study of T cell changes during pregnancy in multiple sclerosis. The trim removed 2 bases at V and 4 bases at J, leaving 17 bases unmatched. Germline V gives CDR1 SGHRS, CDR2 YFSETQ. The CDR3 extends over 18 amino acids. The rearrangement links TRBV5-1 to TRBJ1-2; 7 bases agree with TRBD1. The TCR sequence derives from a female donor in good health, enrolled as a control in a pregnancy study. Sequences were derived from peripheral blood, sampled in the second trimester of pregnancy. Written as DNA, the CDR3 is TGCGCCAGCAGCTTCGCATCCGGGACAGCGCTAAGCAGCTATGGCTACACCTTC. This gives the protein CASSFASGTALSSYGYTF.